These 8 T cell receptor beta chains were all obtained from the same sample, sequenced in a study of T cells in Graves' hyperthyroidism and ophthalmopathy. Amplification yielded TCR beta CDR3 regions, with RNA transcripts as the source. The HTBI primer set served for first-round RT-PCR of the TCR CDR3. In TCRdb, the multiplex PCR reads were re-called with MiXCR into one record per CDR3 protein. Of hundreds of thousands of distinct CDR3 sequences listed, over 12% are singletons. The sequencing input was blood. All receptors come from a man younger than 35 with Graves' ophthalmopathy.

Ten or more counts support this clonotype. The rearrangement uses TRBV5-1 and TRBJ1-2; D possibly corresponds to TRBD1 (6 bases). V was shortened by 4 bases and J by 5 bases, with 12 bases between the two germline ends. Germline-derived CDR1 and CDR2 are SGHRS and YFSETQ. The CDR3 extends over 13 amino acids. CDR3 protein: CASSLGTPYGYTF. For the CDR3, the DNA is TGCGCCAGCAGCCTCGGGACACCTTATGGCTACACCTTC. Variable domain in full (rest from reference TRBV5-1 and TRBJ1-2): KAGVTQTPRYLIKTRGQQVTLSCSPISGHRSVSWYQQTPGQGLQFLFEYFSETQRNKGNFPGRFSGRQFSNSRSEMNVSTLELGDSALYLCASSLGTPYGYTFGSGTRLTVV.

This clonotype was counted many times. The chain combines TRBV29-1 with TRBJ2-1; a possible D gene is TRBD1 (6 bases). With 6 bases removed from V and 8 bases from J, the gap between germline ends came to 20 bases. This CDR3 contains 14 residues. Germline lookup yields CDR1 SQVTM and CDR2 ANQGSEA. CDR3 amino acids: CSVGHRLSTDEQFF. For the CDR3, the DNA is TGCAGCGTGGGACACCGGCTTTCTACAGATGAGCAGTTCTTC.

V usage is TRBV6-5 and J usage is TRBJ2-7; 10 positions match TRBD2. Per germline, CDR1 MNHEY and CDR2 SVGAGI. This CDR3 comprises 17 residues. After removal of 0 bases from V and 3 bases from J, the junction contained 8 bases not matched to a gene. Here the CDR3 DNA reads TGTGCCAGCAGTTACTCGATCTCTAGCGGGGGACTCTACGAGCAGTACTTC. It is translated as CASSYSISSGGLYEQYF.

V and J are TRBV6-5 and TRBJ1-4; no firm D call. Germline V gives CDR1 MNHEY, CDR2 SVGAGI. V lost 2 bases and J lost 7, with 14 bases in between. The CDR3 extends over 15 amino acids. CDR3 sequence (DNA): TGTGCCAGCAGTTACGGTCGGGTGGTCGGTGAAAAACTGTTTTTT. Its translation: CASSYGRVVGEKLFF.

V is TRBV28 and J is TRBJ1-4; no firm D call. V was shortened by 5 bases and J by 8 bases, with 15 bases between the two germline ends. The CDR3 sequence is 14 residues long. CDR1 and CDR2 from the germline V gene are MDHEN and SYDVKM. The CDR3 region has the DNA TGTGCCAGCAGTGTCCTGGGCTTTCGGGAAAAACTGTTTTTT. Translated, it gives CASSVLGFREKLFF.

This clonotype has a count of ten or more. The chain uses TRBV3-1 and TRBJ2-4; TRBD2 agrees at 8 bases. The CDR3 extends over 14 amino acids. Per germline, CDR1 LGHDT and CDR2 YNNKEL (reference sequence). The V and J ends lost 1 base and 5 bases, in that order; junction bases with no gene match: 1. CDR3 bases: TGTGCCAGCAGCCAAGTTAGCGGGGAAAACATTCAGTACTTC. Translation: CASSQVSGENIQYF.

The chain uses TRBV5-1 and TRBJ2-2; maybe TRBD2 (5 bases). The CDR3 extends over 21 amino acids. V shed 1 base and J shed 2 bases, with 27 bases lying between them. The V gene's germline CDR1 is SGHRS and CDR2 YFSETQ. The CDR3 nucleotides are TGCGCCAGCAGCTTGCCCGGAGGACCCACTATTGATGGGCCCAACACCGGGGAGCTGTTTTTT. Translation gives CASSLPGGPTIDGPNTGELFF.

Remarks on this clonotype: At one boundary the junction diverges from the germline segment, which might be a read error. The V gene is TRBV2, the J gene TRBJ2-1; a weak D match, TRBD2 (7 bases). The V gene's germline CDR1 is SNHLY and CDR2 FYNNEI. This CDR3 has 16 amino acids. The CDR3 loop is CAGSERGGGSYNEQFF. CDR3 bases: TGTGCCGGCAGTGAAAGAGGGGGGGGCTCCTACAATGAGCAGTTCTTC.